This T cell receptor (beta chain) emerged from a study of PD-1 blockade in mismatch repair-deficient tumors. Study-level results: Rapid post-treatment expansion, then contraction, generally preceding radiologic response, marked tumor-resident clones.

The CDR3 contains 19 residues. Data came from immunoSEQ multiplex PCR; TCRdb stores just in-frame clones and leaves some out. The table records some 84,000 clones, 81% of them present only once. On this clone: What it binds is unknown.

The material was peripheral blood, obtained 12 weeks after starting pembrolizumab. The J gene is TRBJ2-2, the V gene TRBV21-1; the table's D call of TRBD1 was not tested on the DNA. TRBV21-1 is a pseudogene locus. This TCR derives from an adult with mismatch repair-deficient cancer. The CDR3 is CASSKEGGRGLTNTGELFF. In DNA form, the CDR3 reads TGTGCCAGCAGCAAAGAGGGGGGCAGGGGGCTCACGAACACCGGGGAGCTGTTTTTT.